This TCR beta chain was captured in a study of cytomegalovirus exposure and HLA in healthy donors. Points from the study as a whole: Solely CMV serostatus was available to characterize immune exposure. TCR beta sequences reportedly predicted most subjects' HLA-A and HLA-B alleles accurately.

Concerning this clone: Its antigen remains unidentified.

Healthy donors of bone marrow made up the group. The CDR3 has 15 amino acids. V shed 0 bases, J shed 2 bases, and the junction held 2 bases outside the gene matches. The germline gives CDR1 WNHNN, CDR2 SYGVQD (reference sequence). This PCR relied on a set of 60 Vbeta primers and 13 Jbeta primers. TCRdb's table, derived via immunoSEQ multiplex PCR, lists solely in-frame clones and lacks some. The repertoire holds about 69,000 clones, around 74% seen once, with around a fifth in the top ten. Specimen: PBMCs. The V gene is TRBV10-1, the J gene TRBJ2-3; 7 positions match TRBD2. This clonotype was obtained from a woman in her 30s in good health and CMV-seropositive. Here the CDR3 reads CASSESRDYTDTQYF. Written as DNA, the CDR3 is TGCGCCAGCAGTGAGTCCCGGGACTACACAGATACGCAGTATTTT.